This T cell receptor beta chain was recorded in a study of T cell responses to AZD1222 COVID-19 vaccine. Only one count was recorded for this clone. The target antigen is unknown. Data came from immunoSEQ multiplex PCR; TCRdb stores just in-frame clones and leaves some out. The data show 100,000 to 150,000 clones, around 94% seen once. The germline V gene has CDR1 MNHEY and CDR2 SVGEGT. Trimming removed 2 bases from V and 12 bases from J; junction bases left unmatched: 11. This CDR3 has 14 amino acids. Findings of the study overall: Two doses of AZD1222 preceded a rise in Spike-specific TCR breadth and depth.

The material sequenced was peripheral blood, taken on day 0 of AZD1222 vaccination. The TCR comes from an adult in good health. The chain has TRBV6-2 or TRBV6-3 and TRBJ1-2; 8 bases are shared with TRBD1. The CDR3 protein is CASSYGTGGYHDTF. DNA of the CDR3: TGTGCCAGCAGTTACGGGACAGGAGGTTACCACGACACCTTC.